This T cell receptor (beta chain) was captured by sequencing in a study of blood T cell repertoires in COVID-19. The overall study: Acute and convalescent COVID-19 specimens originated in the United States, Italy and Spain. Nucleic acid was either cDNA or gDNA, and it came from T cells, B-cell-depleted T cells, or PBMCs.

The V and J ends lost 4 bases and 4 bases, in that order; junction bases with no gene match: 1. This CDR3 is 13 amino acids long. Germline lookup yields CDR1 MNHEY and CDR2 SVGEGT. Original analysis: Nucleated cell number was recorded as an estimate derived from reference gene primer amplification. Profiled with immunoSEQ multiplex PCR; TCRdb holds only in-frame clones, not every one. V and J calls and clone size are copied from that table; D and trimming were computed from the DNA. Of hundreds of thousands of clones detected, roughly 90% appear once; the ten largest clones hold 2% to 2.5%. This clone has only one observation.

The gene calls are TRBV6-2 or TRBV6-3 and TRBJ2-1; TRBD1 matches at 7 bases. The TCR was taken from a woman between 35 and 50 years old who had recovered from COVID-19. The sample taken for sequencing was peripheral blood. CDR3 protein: CASSSGQYNEQFF. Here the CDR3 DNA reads TGTGCCAGCAGTTCGGGACAGTACAATGAGCAGTTCTTC.